Included here is one TCR beta chain sequence, with context. This sample was taken from a study of technical replicates of blood from a few donors. Germline values: CDR1 ENHRY, CDR2 SYGVKD. V shed 6 bases and J shed 6 bases, with 20 bases lying between them. The CDR3 runs 16 residues. Assay: immunoSEQ multiplex PCR; the TCRdb copy retains only in-frame clones and omits some. The repertoire consists of about 61,000 clones, with roughly 86% occurring once and the leading ten covering roughly 5.2%. The TCR originated in a human donor in good health. Some clones in this sample may be carry-over from other donors' samples. Input material: PBMCs. The chain joins TRBV10-3 to TRBJ2-2; D may be TRBD2 (6 bases). CDR3 amino acids: CAISQLTSKSPGELFF. CDR3 sequence (DNA): TGTGCCATCAGCCAGCTGACTAGTAAAAGTCCCGGGGAGCTGTTTTTT.